These 18 T cell receptor beta chains share one sample of origin, sequenced in a study of cytomegalovirus exposure and HLA in healthy donors. PCR involved 60 Vbeta and 13 Jbeta primers. Clones were sequenced by immunoSEQ multiplex PCR, and TCRdb holds only the in-frame ones, with some missing. The sample includes approximately 220,000 clones, 80% to 85% of them seen just once. Specimen: PBMCs. The origin of the receptors is a boy younger than 10 in good health and CMV-seronegative.

The CDR3 region has the DNA TGTGCCAGCAGCCAACAGGGACAGAGTGACTACGAGCAGTACTTC. It codes for CASSQQGQSDYEQYF. This chain uses TRBV5-5 with TRBJ2-7, with 7 nucleotides matching TRBD1. After removal of 4 bases from V and 3 bases from J, the junction contained 10 bases not matched to a gene. Germline V CDR1 and CDR2: SGHKS, YYEKEE (reference sequence). The CDR3 extends over 15 amino acids.

The chain combines TRBV30 with TRBJ1-1; tentative D call: TRBD1 (6 bases). Germline loops: CDR1 GTSNPN, CDR2 SVGIG (reference sequence). V was clipped by 6 bases and J by 3 bases, with 8 bases between them. The CDR3 runs 11 residues. CDR3 DNA sequence: TGTGCCTGCAGGGGCTACACTGAAGCTTTCTTT. It encodes CACRGYTEAFF. The full variable domain, rest sourced from reference TRBV30 and TRBJ1-1, is SQTIHQWPATLVQPVGSPLSLECTVEGTSNPNLYWYRQAAGRGLQLLFYSVGIGQISSEVPQNLSASRPQDRQFILSSKKLLLSDSGFYLCACRGYTEAFFGQGTRLTVV.

The chain joins TRBV7-6 to TRBJ2-7; D perhaps matches TRBD1 (6 bases). Germline V gene lookup returns CDR1 SGHVS and CDR2 FNYEAQ. The V end was cut by 8 bases, the J end by 7 bases, with 18 bases between. This CDR3 comprises 13 residues. In DNA form, the CDR3 reads TGTGCCAGCGCCTGGGGGCCCCGGGGTGAGCAGTACTTC. It yields the protein CASAWGPRGEQYF.

The chain carries TRBV28 and TRBJ1-3; D is ambiguous. Per the germline V gene, CDR1 is MDHEN and CDR2 is SYDVKM. The V end was cut by 6 bases, the J end by 4 bases, with 7 bases between. The CDR3 is 12 amino acids. The CDR3 region is CASSPLGNTIYF. The CDR3 DNA is TGTGCCAGCAGCCCCTTGGGAAACACCATATATTTT.

The chain carries TRBV19 and TRBJ2-1, with a weak D call TRBD1 (6 bases). CDR1 is LNHDA, CDR2 SQIVND, per germline (reference sequence). Trimming left V 1 base short and J 2 bases short, with 9 bases between. The CDR3 is 15 amino acids. The CDR3 is CASSIAGQAYNEQFF. The CDR3 DNA reads TGTGCCAGTAGTATAGCGGGACAAGCCTACAATGAGCAGTTCTTC.

The chain joins TRBV6-1 to TRBJ1-4; 7 nucleotides align to TRBD1. Germline V gene lookup returns CDR1 MNHNS and CDR2 SASEGT. The CDR3 totals 14 residues. V lost 5 bases and J lost 8; bases outside the gene matches: 8. CDR3 residues: CASSTGVYREKLFF. As DNA, the CDR3 is TGTGCCAGCAGTACAGGGGTGTATAGGGAAAAACTGTTTTTT.

This clone has more than one count but fewer than ten. V gene TRBV10-3 combines with J gene TRBJ1-5; no definite D call. The CDR3 runs 15 residues. CDR1 ENHRY and CDR2 SYGVKD come from the germline V gene. Trimming pared 0 bases from V and 4 bases from J, leaving 10 bases between. The CDR3 loop reads CAISESASVNQPQHF. DNA of the CDR3: TGTGCCATCAGTGAGTCGGCCAGTGTAAATCAGCCCCAGCATTTT.

The rearrangement joins TRBV7-4 to TRBJ1-5; 10 bases fit TRBD1. The CDR3 runs 17 residues. The ends lost 5 bases at V and 1 base at J; junction bases unmatched: 8. Germline V gene lookup returns CDR1 SGHVT and CDR2 SQSDAQ. The chain's CDR3 is CASSPRQGAGSNQPQHF. In nucleotides, the CDR3 is TGTGCCAGCAGCCCCAGACAGGGGGCTGGGAGCAATCAGCCCCAGCATTTT. The full variable domain, rest sourced from reference TRBV7-4 and TRBJ1-5, is GAGVSQSPRYKVAKRGRDVALRCDSISGHVTLYWYRQTLGQGSEVLTYSQSDAQRDKSGRPSGRFSAERPERSVSTLKIQRTEQGDSAVYLCASSPRQGAGSNQPQHFGDGTRLSIL.

This chain links TRBV29-1 with TRBJ2-7, with TRBD2 identical over 16 bases. This CDR3 is 16 amino acids long. Germline V lookup: CDR1 SQVTM, CDR2 ANQGSEA. J lost 3 bases, V lost 3 bases, and 5 bases had no gene match. CDR3 sequence reads: CSVDGTSGRECYEQYF. The CDR3 coding sequence is TGCAGCGTTGACGGGACTAGCGGGAGGGAATGCTACGAGCAGTACTTC.

This chain links TRBV19 with TRBJ1-1, with 8 bases fitting TRBD1. This CDR3 is 17 amino acids long. The V gene end was trimmed by 1 base and the J gene end by 0 bases; junction bases not matched to a gene: 7. Germline V gene lookup returns CDR1 LNHDA and CDR2 SQIVND (reference sequence). CDR3: CASSIGNRGGVNTEAFF. As DNA, the CDR3 is TGTGCCAGTAGTATAGGTAACAGGGGGGGGGTGAACACTGAAGCTTTCTTT.

V usage is TRBV7-2 and J usage is TRBJ1-2; no clear D. V lost 0 bases and J lost 0, with 5 bases in between. The CDR3 has 14 amino acids. The germline CDR1 and CDR2 sequences are SGHTA and FQGNSA. As DNA, the CDR3 is TGTGCCAGCAGCTTAGCTGGCCCTAACTATGGCTACACCTTC. Residues: CASSLAGPNYGYTF. Full variable domain (missing parts from reference TRBV7-2 and TRBJ1-2): GAGVSQSPSNKVTEKGKDVELRCDPISGHTALYWYRQSLGQGLEFLIYFQGNSAPDKSGLPSDRFSAERTGGSVSTLTIQRTQQEDSAVYLCASSLAGPNYGYTFGSGTRLTVV.

The CDR3 here is CASSGNRGANEKLFF. The CDR3 region has the DNA TGTGCCAGCAGCGGAAACAGGGGGGCTAATGAAAAACTGTTTTTT. The chain combines TRBV5-4 with TRBJ1-4; TRBD1 agrees at 8 bases. The V gene end was trimmed by 4 bases and the J gene end by 3 bases; junction bases not matched to a gene: 5. This CDR3 spans 15 amino acids. The germline V gene encodes CDR1 SGHNT and CDR2 YYREEE (reference sequence).

As for this clone: An end of the junction does not agree with germline; a read error may underlie this. CDR3 region: CASNLSETGGRYTF. CDR3 nucleotides: TGTGCCAGCAATTTATCTGAGACAGGGGGCCGCTACACCTTC. The chain combines TRBV27 with TRBJ1-2; TRBD1 agrees at 10 bases. This CDR3 has 14 amino acids. The germline V gene encodes CDR1 MNHEY and CDR2 SMNVEV (reference sequence).

V is TRBV7-9 and J is TRBJ1-5; D perhaps matches TRBD1 (5 bases). The CDR3 sequence is 17 residues long. Germline lookup yields CDR1 SEHNR and CDR2 FQNEAQ (reference sequence). Deletions cut 2 bases from V and 0 bases from J, with 14 bases between. In nucleotides, the CDR3 is TGTGCCAGCAGCTTATACTCAGGAGACAGTAGCAATCAGCCCCAGCATTTT. Its translation: CASSLYSGDSSNQPQHF.

In nucleotides, the CDR3 is TGTGCCTGGAGCGCCGGTAGGGGTAACACTGAAGCTTTCTTT. Amino acid sequence: CAWSAGRGNTEAFF. The V gene is TRBV30, the J gene TRBJ1-1; D may be TRBD1 (5 bases). The CDR3 is made up of 14 amino acids. Looked up from germline, CDR1 is GTSNPN and CDR2 is SVGIG (reference sequence). V gave up 3 bases and J gave up 2 bases, with 13 bases separating them.

The V and J genes are TRBV29-1 and TRBJ2-3; D perhaps matches TRBD2 (6 bases). This CDR3 has 15 amino acids. The germline V and J ends were trimmed by 3 bases and 5 bases, with 18 bases remaining between them. The V gene's germline CDR1 is SQVTM and CDR2 ANQGSEA. The CDR3: CSVEGRPLLGDTQYF. The CDR3 DNA reads as TGCAGCGTTGAGGGGAGGCCTCTCCTGGGAGATACGCAGTATTTT.

This clone was seen a handful of times. V is TRBV23-1 and J is TRBJ2-7, with 11 bases aligning to TRBD1. TRBV23-1 is assigned to the ORF class and has an uncertain function. J lost 7 bases, V lost 0 bases, and 8 bases had no gene match. This CDR3 is built from 16 residues. The CDR3 loop is CASSQSEDRGQSEQYF. As DNA, the CDR3 is TGCGCCAGCAGTCAATCCGAGGACAGGGGGCAAAGTGAGCAGTACTTC.

The rearrangement joins TRBV18 to TRBJ1-3; no clear D. Trimming left V 3 bases short and J 3 bases short, with 6 bases between. Germline CDR1 and CDR2: KGHSH and LQKENI. The CDR3 is 13 amino acids. Here the CDR3 reads CASSPSGGNTIYF. The CDR3 DNA follows: TGTGCCAGCTCACCGAGCGGTGGAAACACCATATATTTT.